Below, 16 T cell receptor beta chains from the same sample are listed, as sequenced in a study of cytomegalovirus exposure and HLA in healthy donors. TCRdb keeps only in-frame clones here, not all; method: immunoSEQ multiplex PCR. This sample carries 45,000 to 65,000 clones, 89% of them seen once, and the ten largest clones take approximately 15%. The specimen sequenced was PBMCs. These receptors were collected from a woman under 30 in good health and CMV-seronegative.

The chain combines TRBV5-1 with TRBJ2-3; 8 nucleotides align to TRBD2. The CDR3 is 16 residues long. Germline CDR1 SGHRS, CDR2 YFSETQ. V gave up 0 bases and J gave up 0 bases; unmatched junction bases: 3. CDR3 sequence reads: CASSLAPSGSTDTQYF. CDR3 nucleotide sequence: TGCGCCAGCAGCTTGGCCCCTAGCGGGAGCACAGATACGCAGTATTTT. Filled out from reference TRBV5-1 and TRBJ2-3, the complete variable domain reads KAGVTQTPRYLIKTRGQQVTLSCSPISGHRSVSWYQQTPGQGLQFLFEYFSETQRNKGNFPGRFSGRQFSNSRSEMNVSTLELGDSALYLCASSLAPSGSTDTQYFGPGTRLTVL.

V is TRBV6-6 and J is TRBJ2-3; 10 bases are shared with TRBD2. Germline V CDR1 and CDR2: MNHNY, SVGAGI (reference sequence). V lost 6 bases, J lost 3 bases, and 9 bases stayed unmatched. The length of the CDR3 is 16 residues. The CDR3 DNA follows: TGTGCCAGCAGGGCACGGGGACTAGCGAAAACAGATACGCAGTATTTT. This gives the protein CASRARGLAKTDTQYF.

The rearrangement joins TRBV28 to TRBJ1-2, with TRBD1 matching 8 bases. Germline V gene data show CDR1 as MDHEN and CDR2 as SYDVKM. The CDR3 consists of 16 residues. The junction had 4 bases not matched to a gene; V was cut back by 1 base and J by 0 bases. The CDR3 sequence: CASSLYDRGANYGYTF. CDR3 coding DNA: TGTGCCAGCAGTTTATACGACAGGGGAGCTAACTATGGCTACACCTTC.

As regards this clone: Other DNA variants within this sample encode the same CDR3. The chain employs TRBV2 and TRBJ2-1, with TRBD1 matching over 7 bases. Germline lookup yields CDR1 SNHLY and CDR2 FYNNEI. This CDR3 has 14 residues. V lost 9 bases to trimming and J lost 4 bases; unmatched junction nucleotides: 9. The CDR3 DNA sequence: TGTGCCAGTGAACGGGACAGCTTATACAATGAGCAGTTCTTC. Translation gives CASERDSLYNEQFF.

This CDR3 reads CASSRSGLQNSYEQYF. Written as DNA, the CDR3 is TGTGCCAGTAGTCGATCGGGACTGCAAAACTCCTACGAGCAGTACTTC. The chain carries TRBV19 and TRBJ2-7; TRBD2 might be the D (6 bases). Germline CDR1 is LNHDA and CDR2 is SQIVND (reference sequence). This CDR3 is 16 amino acids long. The V gene lost 5 bases and the J gene lost 0 bases, with 17 bases spanning the gap.

The chain joins TRBV13 to TRBJ1-2; D unresolved. V lost 0 bases, J lost 6 bases, and 5 bases lay in between. CDR3 size: 12 residues. Germline CDR1 is PRHDT and CDR2 is FYEKMQ (reference sequence). CDR3 nucleotide sequence: TGTGCCAGCAGCTTAGGCAGCGATGGCTACACCTTC. It specifies CASSLGSDGYTF. Supplemented by reference TRBV13 and TRBJ1-2, the full variable domain reads AAGVIQSPRHLIKEKRETATLKCYPIPRHDTVYWYQQGPGQDPQFLISFYEKMQSDKGSIPDRFSAQQFSDYHSELNMSSLELGDSALYFCASSLGSDGYTFGSGTRLTVV.

V is TRBV5-1 and J is TRBJ2-3; weak D call: TRBD1 (6 bases). The CDR3 runs to 15 residues. The germline V and J ends were trimmed by 8 bases and 7 bases, with 23 bases remaining between them. Germline values: CDR1 SGHRS, CDR2 YFSETQ. The CDR3 loop reads CASNEQGSFGNTQYF. CDR3 bases: TGCGCCAGTAATGAACAGGGCTCATTTGGGAATACGCAGTATTTT.

This clone appeared many times. The rearrangement joins TRBV7-9 to TRBJ1-2; D is unclear. CDR3 length: 15 amino acids. Trimming took 5 bases from V and 0 from J, leaving 13 bases between them. Germline assignment: CDR1 SEHNR and CDR2 FQNEAQ (reference sequence). The CDR3 bases are TGTGCCAGCAGCCTCTCACAACTAACTAACTATGGCTACACCTTC. Protein product: CASSLSQLTNYGYTF.

V is TRBV9 and J is TRBJ2-7; possibly TRBD1 for D (6 bases). The germline gives CDR1 SGDLS, CDR2 YYNGEE. The V gene lost 2 bases and the J gene lost 0 bases, with 12 bases spanning the gap. The CDR3 has 15 residues. CDR3 coding DNA: TGTGCCAGCAGCGTGGGGGACACTAGCTCCTACGAGCAGTACTTC. Amino acids: CASSVGDTSSYEQYF.

This rearrangement joins TRBV5-6 to TRBJ2-4, with TRBD1 matching 7 bases. This CDR3 region has 15 residues. Trimming at V came to 2 bases and at J to 6 bases, leaving 8 bases not matched to a gene. The germline V gene encodes CDR1 SGHDT and CDR2 YYEEEE. In DNA, the CDR3 is TGTGCCAGCAGCTTAATAAGACAGGGTGGAAACATTCAGTACTTC. The encoded protein is CASSLIRQGGNIQYF. Filled out from reference TRBV5-6 and TRBJ2-4, the complete variable domain reads DAGVTQSPTHLIKTRGQQVTLRCSPKSGHDTVSWYQQALGQGPQFIFQYYEEEERQRGNFPDRFSGHQFPNYSSELNVNALLLGDSALYLCASSLIRQGGNIQYFGAGTRLSVL.

On this clone itself: The identical CDR3 is also encoded by other nucleotide sequences in the sample. This chain joins TRBV7-3 and TRBJ2-3, with D possibly being TRBD2 (5 bases). The V gene lost 2 bases and the J gene lost 0 bases, with 9 bases spanning the gap. Germline values: CDR1 SGHTA, CDR2 FQGTGA. There are 15 residues in the CDR3. CDR3 loop: CASSLASRSTDTQYF. The CDR3 nucleotides read TGTGCCAGCAGCTTAGCTAGCCGAAGCACAGATACGCAGTATTTT.

The chain uses TRBV30 and TRBJ1-2; tentative D call: TRBD1 (6 bases). Trimming removed 0 bases from V and 7 bases from J, with 12 bases in between. This CDR3 spans 13 amino acids. Germline V gene data show CDR1 as GTSNPN and CDR2 as SVGIG (reference sequence). Here the CDR3 reads CAWSVPRTAGYTF. Written as DNA, the CDR3 is TGTGCCTGGAGTGTACCAAGGACAGCTGGCTACACCTTC.

V is TRBV5-4 and J is TRBJ2-5; possible D gene TRBD1, 5 bases. The CDR3 extends over 15 amino acids. From germline, CDR1 is SGHNT and CDR2 YYREEE (reference sequence). V was clipped by 3 bases and J by 2 bases, with 14 bases between them. CDR3 nucleotide sequence: TGTGCCAGCAGCTACCAAACAGGCGCGCAAGAGACCCAGTACTTC. This gives the protein CASSYQTGAQETQYF.

Only one count was recorded for this clone. V usage is TRBV19 and J usage is TRBJ2-1; D is possibly TRBD2 (5 bases). CDR3 length equals 12 residues. The germline CDR1 and CDR2 sequences are LNHDA and SQIVND (reference sequence). Trimming removed 6 bases from V and 6 bases from J, with 9 bases in between. As DNA, the CDR3 is TGTGCCAGTAGGACCGGGGTCAATGAGCAGTTCTTC. It translates to CASRTGVNEQFF. Full variable domain (missing parts from reference TRBV19 and TRBJ2-1): DGGITQSPKYLFRKEGQNVTLSCEQNLNHDAMYWYRQDPGQGLRLIYYSQIVNDFQKGDIAEGYSVSREKKESFPLTVTSAQKNPTAFYLCASRTGVNEQFFGPGTRLTVL.

The V and J genes are TRBV19 and TRBJ1-2; 8 positions agree with TRBD1. Germline V gene sequence: CDR1 LNHDA, CDR2 SQIVND (reference sequence). With V trimmed by 4 bases and J by 2 bases, 6 bases remained unmatched. The CDR3 has 15 amino acids. The CDR3 DNA sequence: TGTGCCAGTAGTAGGACGACAGGGGCCAACTATGGCTACACCTTC. Amino acids: CASSRTTGANYGYTF.

The chain carries TRBV6-6 and TRBJ1-4; D is unresolved. The CDR3 runs to 14 residues. V was shortened by 5 bases and J by 0 bases, with 7 bases between the two germline ends. Germline V gene lookup returns CDR1 MNHNY and CDR2 SVGAGI (reference sequence). CDR3 in DNA: TGTGCCAGCAGTGCTACTGCAACTAATGAAAAACTGTTTTTT. Encoded protein: CASSATATNEKLFF.